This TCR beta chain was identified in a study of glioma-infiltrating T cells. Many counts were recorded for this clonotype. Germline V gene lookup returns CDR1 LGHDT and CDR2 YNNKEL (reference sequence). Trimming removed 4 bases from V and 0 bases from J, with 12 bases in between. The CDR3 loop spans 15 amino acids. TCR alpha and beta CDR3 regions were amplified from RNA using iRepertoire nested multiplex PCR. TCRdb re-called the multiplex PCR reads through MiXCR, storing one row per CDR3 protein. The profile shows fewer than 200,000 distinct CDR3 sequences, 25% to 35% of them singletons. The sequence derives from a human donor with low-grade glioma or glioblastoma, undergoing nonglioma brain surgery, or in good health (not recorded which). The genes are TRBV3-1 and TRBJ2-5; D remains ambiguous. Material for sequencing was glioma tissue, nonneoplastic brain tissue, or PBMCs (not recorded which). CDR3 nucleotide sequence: TGTGCCAGCAGCCGTTCGCTGGGGTACCAAGAGACCCAGTACTTC. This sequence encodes CASSRSLGYQETQYF.